The 5 T cell receptor beta chains listed next were all sequenced from one sample in a study of response to subunit inactivated influenza vaccine. TCRdb fed the RT-PCR reads into MiXCR, producing one record per CDR3 protein. The sample has roughly 700,000 distinct CDR3 sequences, about 14% seen once. The sample here was PBMCs from blood, taken around 15 days before vaccination. The source is a man over 45 who received an inactivated influenza vaccine.

The genes are TRBV11-2 and TRBJ2-7; D may correspond to TRBD1 or TRBD2 (5 bases each). Germline CDR1 and CDR2: SGHAT and FQNNGV. V was trimmed by 6 bases and J by 2 bases, leaving 26 bases between them. This CDR3 comprises 18 residues. The CDR3 DNA is TGTGCCAGCAGATCCTTGAGGCCGGGCCGAGGGGCCCCCTACGAGCAGTACTTC. Amino acid sequence: CASRSLRPGRGAPYEQYF.

This clonotype was recorded a few times. The rearrangement links TRBV4-1 to TRBJ1-6, with a weak D call TRBD1 (5 bases). The CDR3 has 17 residues. Germline CDR1 and CDR2: MGHRA and YSYEKL. V was clipped by 0 bases and J by 6 bases, with 15 bases between them. In nucleotides, the CDR3 is TGCGCCAGCAGCCAAGATTCCCAGGGCCAGAGTAATTCACCCCTCCACTTT. This gives the protein CASSQDSQGQSNSPLHF.

This clonotype was seen only a few times. The chain uses TRBV6-5 and TRBJ2-7; D is possibly TRBD1 (6 bases). CDR1 MNHEY and CDR2 SVGAGI come from the germline V gene. Trimming removed 6 bases at V and 7 bases at J, with 13 bases between. The CDR3 covers 12 residues. CDR3 in amino acids: CASRNRVGEQYF. CDR3 nucleotide sequence: TGTGCCAGCAGAAACAGGGTAGGGGAGCAGTACTTC.

This clonotype has just a few counts. The genes are TRBV2 and TRBJ2-5, with D possibly TRBD1 on 5 matching bases. The germline V gene encodes CDR1 SNHLY and CDR2 FYNNEI. Trimming took off 2 bases at V and 6 bases at J, with 13 bases between the two ends. The CDR3 consists of 14 residues. In nucleotides, the CDR3 is TGTGCCAGCAGTGAAATGCTGGGGCGCCAGACCCAGTACTTC. Amino acids: CASSEMLGRQTQYF. The whole variable domain, filled in from reference TRBV2 and TRBJ2-5, reads EPEVTQTPSHQVTQMGQEVILRCVPISNHLYFYWYRQILGQKVEFLVSFYNNEISEKSEIFDDQFSVERPDGSNFTLKIRSTKLEDSAMYFCASSEMLGRQTQYFGPGTRLLVL.

The chain recombines TRBV4-2 with TRBJ2-7; 8 nucleotides align to TRBD2. Germline values: CDR1 LGHNA, CDR2 YNFKEQ. The CDR3 extends over 20 amino acids. The V gene end was trimmed by 0 bases and the J gene end by 3 bases; junction bases not matched to a gene: 19. The CDR3 nucleotides read TGTGCCAGCAGCCAAGACCTCACCCTCCTCGGGGGGGGGCGGTTCTACGAGCAGTACTTC. This gives the protein CASSQDLTLLGGGRFYEQYF.